What follows is one T cell receptor (beta chain) and its context. The sample is drawn from a study of blood T cell repertoires in COVID-19. Across the study: The United States, Italy and Spain provided the acute and convalescent COVID-19 samples. Nucleic acid was either cDNA or gDNA, and it came from T cells, B-cell-depleted T cells, or PBMCs.

Germline lookup yields CDR1 LNHDA and CDR2 SQIVND (reference sequence). The CDR3 consists of 16 residues. V lost 1 base to trimming and J lost 4 bases, with 14 bases between them. Original processing methods: Reference gene primer amplification gave nucleated cell count estimates. Repertoires were generated with immunoSEQ multiplex PCR, while TCRdb's copy carries only in-frame clones and drops some. The D gene and trimming were derived from the DNA, and the V and J assignments and clone size from that table. The table shows 65,000 to 70,000 clones, with 80% to 90% occurring only once. Specimen: peripheral blood. This clonotype originated in a man in his forties or fifties with active COVID-19. The chain is built from TRBV19 and TRBJ2-1; TRBD2 is a possible D gene (6 bases). The CDR3 sequence is CASSIGPAEGYNEQFF. CDR3 DNA sequence: TGTGCCAGTAGTATAGGCCCCGCGGAGGGATACAATGAGCAGTTCTTC.